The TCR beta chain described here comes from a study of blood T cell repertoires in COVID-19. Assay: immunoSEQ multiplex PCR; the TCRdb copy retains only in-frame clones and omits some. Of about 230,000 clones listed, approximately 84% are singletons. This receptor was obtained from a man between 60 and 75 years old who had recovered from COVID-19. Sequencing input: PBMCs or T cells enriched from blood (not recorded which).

The CDR3: CASSQVTGFPTDTQYF. The CDR3 bases are TGCGCCAGCAGCCAAGTGACCGGGTTCCCCACAGATACGCAGTATTTT. The chain joins TRBV4-3 to TRBJ2-3; D gene unclear. The V end was cut by 1 base, the J end by 2 bases, with 13 bases between. Germline CDR1 LGHNA, CDR2 YSLEER. There are 16 residues in the CDR3.